This T cell receptor (beta chain) was sequenced in a study of cytomegalovirus exposure and HLA in healthy donors. Study results and caveats: There were several of the most significant clusters that appeared linked to common viral pathogens in a later analysis.

The CDR3 runs 16 residues. V dropped 5 bases and J dropped 4; count of bases not matched to a gene: 13. CDR1 and CDR2 from the germline V gene are SGHAT and FQNNGV. Primers for the PCR totalled 60 Vbeta and 13 Jbeta. The data were produced by immunoSEQ multiplex PCR, yet TCRdb's version contains in-frame clones alone and is incomplete. The sample comprises nearly 100,000 clones, roughly a tenth of which are singletons, and about 5% rests with the top ten. This clone showed up many times. The antigen remains unidentified. The source is a man over 45 in good health and CMV-seropositive. Material for sequencing was PBMCs. This chain links TRBV11-2 with TRBJ1-2; 7 bases map to TRBD1. DNA of the CDR3: TGTGCCAGCAGCCCACGGGACAGCCGAAGAACCTATGGCTACACCTTC. This sequence encodes CASSPRDSRRTYGYTF.